The source of this TCR beta chain is a study of cytomegalovirus exposure and HLA in healthy donors. Regarding the study as a whole: High specificity and sensitivity for cytomegalovirus status were reported for the classifier. Several of the most significant clusters appeared linked to common viral pathogens, based on a later analysis.

About this clone: The antigen is unknown.

The PCR made use of 60 Vbeta and 13 Jbeta primers. Clones were read by immunoSEQ multiplex PCR, and TCRdb kept only the in-frame ones, dropping some. The sample has more than 150,000 clones, around 77% seen once. This CDR3 comprises 13 residues. Germline V gene data show CDR1 as SQVTM and CDR2 as ANQGSEA. J was trimmed by 4 bases and V by 7 bases; bases with no gene match: 8. The rearrangement links TRBV29-1 to TRBJ2-5; 8 nucleotides align to TRBD1. The TCR comes from a woman aged 25 to 39 in good health and CMV-seronegative. The sample consisted of PBMCs. This CDR3 is CSATQGAGETQYF. The CDR3 bases are TGCAGCGCCACCCAGGGGGCCGGAGAGACCCAGTACTTC.